Below, 25 T cell receptor beta chains from the same sample are listed, as sequenced in a study of blood T cell repertoires in COVID-19. The assay was immunoSEQ multiplex PCR, and TCRdb's table has in-frame clones only and misses some. The repertoire has over 200,000 clones, 80% to 90% of them found once; the top ten carry over 3.5%. Sequencing was performed on PBMCs or T cells enriched from blood (not recorded which). These TCRs come from a woman in her twenties or thirties who had been exposed to COVID-19.

The chain links TRBV28 to TRBJ1-2; D ambiguous. Trimming removed 8 bases from V and 2 bases from J, with 6 bases in between. The CDR3 covers 11 residues. Germline CDR1 reads MDHEN; CDR2 reads SYDVKM. CDR3 in DNA: TGTGCCAGCTTCCAGAACTATGGCTACACCTTC. It encodes CASFQNYGYTF.

The rearrangement uses TRBV19 and TRBJ1-2; 10 nucleotides agree with TRBD1. Losses at the gene ends were 8 bases for V and 7 bases for J; bases not matched to a gene: 1. The germline V gene has CDR1 LNHDA and CDR2 SQIVND (reference sequence). CDR3 length: 11 residues. The chain's CDR3 is CASGDRGGYTF. DNA of the CDR3: TGTGCCAGTGGGGACAGGGGTGGCTACACCTTC.

The CDR3 DNA reads as TGTGCCAGCCTCGGGGATGGCTACACCTTC. This sequence encodes CASLGDGYTF. V usage is TRBV25-1 and J usage is TRBJ1-2; D ambiguous. CDR1 and CDR2 (germline): MGHDK, SYGVNS. This CDR3 region has 10 residues. V was clipped by 8 bases and J by 6 bases, with 7 bases between them.

This rearrangement joins TRBV10-1 to TRBJ2-1, with TRBD2 identical over 10 bases. J gave up 4 bases and V 2 bases, and 2 bases lay outside the gene matches. Germline V CDR1 and CDR2: WNHNN, SYGVQD (reference sequence). This CDR3 spans 15 amino acids. CDR3 amino acids: CASSETAGGYNEQFF. CDR3 nucleotide sequence: TGCGCCAGCAGTGAGACAGCGGGAGGGTACAATGAGCAGTTCTTC.

This chain uses TRBV29-1 with TRBJ2-1; TRBD2 matches 9 bases. CDR3 length: 14 amino acids. V lost 4 bases, J lost 3 bases, and 4 bases stayed unmatched. Germline loops: CDR1 SQVTM, CDR2 ANQGSEA. The CDR3 here is CSVGLAGNYNEQFF. The CDR3 nucleotides read TGCAGCGTTGGGCTAGCGGGAAACTACAATGAGCAGTTCTTC.

Only a few counts were recorded for this clone. CDR3 nucleotide sequence: TGTGCCAGCAGGCGGGACAGGGAATTCGGGGGCTACACCTTC. Its protein product is CASRRDREFGGYTF. The chain is built from TRBV6-5 and TRBJ1-2; 9 nucleotides match TRBD1. Germline CDR1 and CDR2: MNHEY and SVGAGI. The CDR3 has 14 amino acids. The junction had 10 bases not matched to a gene; V was cut back by 6 bases and J by 8 bases.

The genes are TRBV2 and TRBJ1-6; unclear D gene. CDR3 length equals 13 residues. Germline values: CDR1 SNHLY, CDR2 FYNNEI. The V and J ends lost 6 bases and 10 bases respectively, with 13 bases between them. CDR3 in amino acids: CASRNPVSSPLHF. The CDR3 coding sequence is TGTGCCAGCAGGAATCCGGTTTCCTCACCCCTCCACTTT. The entire variable domain, with the rest obtained from reference TRBV2 and TRBJ1-6, is as follows: EPEVTQTPSHQVTQMGQEVILRCVPISNHLYFYWYRQILGQKVEFLVSFYNNEISEKSEIFDDQFSVERPDGSNFTLKIRSTKLEDSAMYFCASRNPVSSPLHFGNGTRLTVT.

V usage is TRBV19 and J usage is TRBJ1-1, with a possible D match to TRBD1 (5 bases). This CDR3 is built from 14 residues. The V end lost 5 bases, the J end lost 4 bases, and 14 bases lay between the germline ends. Germline CDR1 is LNHDA and CDR2 is SQIVND (reference sequence). The CDR3 region is CASSAEGEGTEAFF. The CDR3 bases are TGTGCCAGTAGTGCCGAAGGGGAGGGCACTGAAGCTTTCTTT.

A note on this clone: The sample contains more than one DNA sequence encoding this CDR3. This chain connects TRBV14 to TRBJ2-3; the D is unclear. CDR3 length equals 12 residues. From germline, CDR1 is SGHDN and CDR2 FVKESK. The V and J ends lost 5 bases and 4 bases respectively, with 7 bases between them. The CDR3 protein is CASSYFPDTQYF. In nucleotides, the CDR3 is TGTGCCAGCAGCTATTTCCCAGATACGCAGTATTTT.

This sequence joins TRBV12-5 and TRBJ1-1; 10 positions agree with TRBD1. V lost 2 bases, J lost 4 bases, and 7 bases stayed unmatched. Germline lookup yields CDR1 LGHNT and CDR2 FRNRAP. The CDR3 runs 16 residues. The CDR3 reads CASGLTGQGVGTEAFF. CDR3 bases: TGTGCTAGTGGTTTGACCGGACAGGGGGTGGGCACTGAAGCTTTCTTT.

The genes are TRBV24-1 and TRBJ2-3, with 8 bases lining up with TRBD2. Germline loops: CDR1 KGHDR, CDR2 SFDVKD. The CDR3 runs to 16 residues. Germline trimming cut 4 bases from V and 5 bases from J; bases unmatched to any gene: 10. The CDR3 region is CATSEYGAGDGDTQYF. The CDR3 coding sequence is TGTGCCACCAGTGAGTATGGAGCGGGAGACGGAGATACGCAGTATTTT.

This rearrangement joins TRBV30 to TRBJ1-6, with D tentatively TRBD1 (6 bases). The CDR3 extends over 13 amino acids. With 1 base removed from V and 11 bases from J, the gap between germline ends came to 12 bases. The germline gives CDR1 GTSNPN, CDR2 SVGIG (reference sequence). The CDR3 DNA sequence: TGTGCCTGGAGTGACGGGGGGCGAACACCCCTCCACTTT. Translation gives CAWSDGGRTPLHF.

As regards this clone: One end of the junction does not line up with germline, which may come from a read error. The chain couples TRBV6-1 to TRBJ1-2, with 10 nucleotides matching TRBD1. Germline CDR1 reads MNHNS; CDR2 reads SASEGT. The CDR3 is 13 residues long. The CDR3 reads CASSEDRGLGYTF. Here the CDR3 DNA reads TGTGCCAGCAGCGAAGACAGGGGGCTTGGCTACACCTTC.

This sequence joins TRBV29-1 and TRBJ1-1; D is possibly TRBD1 (5 bases). V was cut by 6 bases and J by 1 base, with 12 bases left in between. The V gene's germline CDR1 is SQVTM and CDR2 ANQGSEA. This CDR3 region has 13 residues. The CDR3 DNA reads as TGCAGCGTCCGCGTCGGGGGGAACACTGAAGCTTTCTTT. Amino acid sequence: CSVRVGGNTEAFF.

The chain uses TRBV5-4 and TRBJ2-1; the D is unclear. V lost 4 bases, J lost 2 bases, and 13 bases lay in between. The CDR3 sequence is 15 residues long. Germline CDR1 reads SGHNT; CDR2 reads YYREEE (reference sequence). The CDR3 sequence is CASSPFRVTYNEQFF. In nucleotides, the CDR3 is TGTGCCAGCAGCCCTTTCCGGGTCACCTACAATGAGCAGTTCTTC.

The V and J genes are TRBV14 and TRBJ2-5; the match to TRBD1 covers 8 bases. The ends lost 3 bases at V and 4 bases at J; junction bases unmatched: 4. Per the germline V gene, CDR1 is SGHDN and CDR2 is FVKESK. The CDR3 contains 14 residues. The CDR3 DNA sequence: TGTGCCAGCAGCCACGGACAGGGAAGAGAGACCCAGTACTTC. As protein: CASSHGQGRETQYF.

The chain is built from TRBV7-9 and TRBJ1-3, with 9 bases fitting TRBD1. V trimming: 4 bases; J trimming: 3 bases; junction bases outside the gene matches: 10. The CDR3 consists of 17 residues. Germline CDR1 is SEHNR and CDR2 is FQNEAQ (reference sequence). The CDR3: CASSSNKQGAGGNTIYF. The CDR3 DNA reads TGTGCCAGCAGCTCGAACAAACAGGGGGCAGGTGGAAACACCATATATTTT.

This clone was observed a few times. The rearrangement uses TRBV28 and TRBJ1-2; tentatively, D is TRBD1 (5 bases). The CDR3 spans 15 residues. Trimming pared 1 base from V and 0 bases from J, leaving 9 bases between. In germline, CDR1 is MDHEN, CDR2 SYDVKM. The CDR3 DNA reads as TGTGCCAGCAGTTTATATCGGGGGTCTAACTATGGCTACACCTTC. This sequence encodes CASSLYRGSNYGYTF.

The rearrangement uses TRBV10-3 and TRBJ2-1; 10 positions match TRBD2. Germline V CDR1 and CDR2: ENHRY, SYGVKD. This CDR3 has 15 residues. Trimming at V came to 5 bases and at J to 1 base, leaving 2 bases not matched to a gene. CDR3 sequence (DNA): TGTGCCATCAGTCAGACTAGCGGGTCCTACAATGAGCAGTTCTTC. Protein sequence: CAISQTSGSYNEQFF.

This chain connects TRBV4-2 to TRBJ2-7, with TRBD2 matching 11 bases. Germline V gene sequence: CDR1 LGHNA, CDR2 YNFKEQ. CDR3 length: 16 amino acids. V shed 0 bases and J 3 bases; nucleotides not matched to a gene: 4. Written as DNA, the CDR3 is TGTGCCAGCAGCCAAGAAGCAGGACTAGCGGGCTACGAGCAGTACTTC. Protein product: CASSQEAGLAGYEQYF.

The chain recombines TRBV3-1 (or the pseudogene TRBV3-2) with TRBJ2-3; maybe TRBD2 (5 bases). CDR1 LGHDT and CDR2 YNNKEL come from the germline V gene (reference sequence). The CDR3 loop spans 15 amino acids. V was pared by 2 bases and J by 4 bases, with 13 bases between. DNA for the CDR3: TGTGCCAGCAGCCAACAGTGGAGGCCGTCAGATACGCAGTATTTT. Protein: CASSQQWRPSDTQYF.

The V and J genes are TRBV7-8 and TRBJ1-2; the D gene is possibly TRBD1 (5 bases). There are 14 residues in the CDR3. Between the trimmed V and J ends, which lost 5 bases and 2 bases, there was a span of 12 bases. Germline CDR1 SGHVS, CDR2 FQNEAQ. The CDR3 nucleotides read TGTGCCAGCAGCACTGGGGGGAACAACTATGGCTACACCTTC. This translates into CASSTGGNNYGYTF.

The chain couples TRBV6-5 to TRBJ1-1; D call uncertain. Trimming removed 6 bases from V and 1 base from J, with 6 bases in between. The CDR3 length is 12 residues. CDR1 is MNHEY, CDR2 SVGAGI, per germline. The CDR3 reads CASSQANTEAFF. The DNA for the CDR3 is TGTGCCAGCAGCCAAGCGAACACTGAAGCTTTCTTT.

The rearrangement links TRBV6-2 or TRBV6-3 to TRBJ1-5; no clear D. Germline V gives CDR1 MNHEY, CDR2 SVGEGT. The CDR3 spans 11 residues. V was cut by 4 bases and J by 9 bases, with 7 bases left in between. CDR3 in DNA: TGTGCCAGCAGTTTTAGCGGGCCCCAGCATTTT. As protein: CASSFSGPQHF.

The chain combines TRBV11-2 with TRBJ1-1; no definite D call. The CDR3 spans 15 residues. The germline V and J ends were trimmed by 0 bases and 1 base, with 9 bases remaining between them. Germline-derived CDR1 and CDR2 are SGHAT and FQNNGV. Here the CDR3 reads CASSLDGHPNTEAFF. DNA of the CDR3: TGTGCCAGCAGCTTAGACGGTCACCCGAACACTGAAGCTTTCTTT. The variable domain in full, completed from reference TRBV11-2 and TRBJ1-1, reads EAGVAQSPRYKIIEKRQSVAFWCNPISGHATLYWYQQILGQGPKLLIQFQNNGVVDDSQLPKDRFSAERLKGVDSTLKIQPAKLEDSAVYLCASSLDGHPNTEAFFGQGTRLTVV.